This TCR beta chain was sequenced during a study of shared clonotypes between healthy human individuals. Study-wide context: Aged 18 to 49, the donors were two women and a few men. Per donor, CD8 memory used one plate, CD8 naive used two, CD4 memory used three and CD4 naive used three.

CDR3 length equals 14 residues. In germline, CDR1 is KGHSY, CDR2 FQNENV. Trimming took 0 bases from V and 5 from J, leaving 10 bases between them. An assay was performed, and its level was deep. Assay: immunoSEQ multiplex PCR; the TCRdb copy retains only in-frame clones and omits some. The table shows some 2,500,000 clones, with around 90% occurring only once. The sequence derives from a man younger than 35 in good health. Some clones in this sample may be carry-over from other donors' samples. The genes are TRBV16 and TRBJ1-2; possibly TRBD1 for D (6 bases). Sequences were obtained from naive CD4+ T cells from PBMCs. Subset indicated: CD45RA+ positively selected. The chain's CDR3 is CASSQSKGQYGYTF. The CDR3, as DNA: TGTGCCAGCAGCCAATCTAAAGGACAGTATGGCTACACCTTC.